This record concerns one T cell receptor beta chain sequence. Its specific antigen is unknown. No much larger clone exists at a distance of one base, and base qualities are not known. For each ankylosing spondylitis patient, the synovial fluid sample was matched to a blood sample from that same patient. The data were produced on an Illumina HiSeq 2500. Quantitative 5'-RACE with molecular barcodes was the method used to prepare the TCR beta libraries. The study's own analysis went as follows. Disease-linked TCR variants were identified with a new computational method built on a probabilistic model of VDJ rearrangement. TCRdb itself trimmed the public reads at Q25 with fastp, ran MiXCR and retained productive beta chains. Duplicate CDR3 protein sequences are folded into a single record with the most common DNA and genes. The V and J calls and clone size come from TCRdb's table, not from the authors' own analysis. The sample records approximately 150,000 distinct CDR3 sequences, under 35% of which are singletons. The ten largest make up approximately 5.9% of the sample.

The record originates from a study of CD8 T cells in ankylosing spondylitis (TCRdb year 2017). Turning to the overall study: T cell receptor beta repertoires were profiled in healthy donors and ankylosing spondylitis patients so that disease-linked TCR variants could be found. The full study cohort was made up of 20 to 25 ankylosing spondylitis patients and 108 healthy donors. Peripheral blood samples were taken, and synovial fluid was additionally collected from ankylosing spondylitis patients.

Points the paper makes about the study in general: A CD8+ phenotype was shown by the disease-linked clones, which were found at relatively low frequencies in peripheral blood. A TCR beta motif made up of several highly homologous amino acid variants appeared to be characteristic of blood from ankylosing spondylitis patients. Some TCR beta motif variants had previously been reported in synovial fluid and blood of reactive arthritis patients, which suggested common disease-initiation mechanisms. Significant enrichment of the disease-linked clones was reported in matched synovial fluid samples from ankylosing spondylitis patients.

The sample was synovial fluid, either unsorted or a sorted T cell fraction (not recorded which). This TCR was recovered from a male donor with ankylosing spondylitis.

The nucleotide sequence is given as TGTGCCAGCAAGGTGGGGGTAGGGACCTATGGCTACACCTTC. This gives the protein CASKVGVGTYGYTF. The V gene is TRBV27 and the J gene is TRBJ1-2; the D gene is possibly TRBD1, with 5 bases matching. From cysteine to phenylalanine, the CDR3 is 14 amino acids long. The only DNA kept is the CDR3, 42 bases in frame from the first base. As encoded in the germline V gene (reference sequence), CDR1 is MNHEY while CDR2 is SMNVEV. Trimming takes 7 bases from V and 4 bases from J, and the germline ends sit 16 bases apart.